Below, one T cell receptor beta chain is given with its context. The target antigen is unknown. This record comes from a study of siplizumab effects on memory and regulatory T cells. Overall study results and limits: Naive T cells appeared more diverse than memory cells and seemed to be major alloresponse contributors.

The data were produced by immunoSEQ multiplex PCR, yet TCRdb's version contains in-frame clones alone and is incomplete. The table shows 100,000 or so clones, with about 94% occurring only once. Germline CDR1 is SGHVS and CDR2 is FNYEAQ. The CDR3 is 15 amino acids. The V gene lost 5 bases and the J gene lost 2 bases, with 16 bases spanning the gap. The receptor was derived from a human donor in good health. The sequenced sample consisted of non-Treg CD4+ T cells sorted from blood. The gene calls are TRBV7-6 and TRBJ2-7, with D uncertain. CDR3 DNA sequence: TGTGCCAGCAGCATTTCACTGACGGATCCCTACGAGCAGTACTTC. Protein product: CASSISLTDPYEQYF. Drawing the rest from reference TRBV7-6 and TRBJ2-7, the complete variable domain is GAGVSQSPRYKVTKRGQDVALRCDPISGHVSLYWYRQALGQGPEFLTYFNYEAQQDKSGLPNDRFSAERPEGSISTLTIQRTEQRDSAMYRCASSISLTDPYEQYFGPGTRLTVT.